This T cell receptor (beta chain) was observed in a study of response to subunit inactivated influenza vaccine. This CDR3 is 17 amino acids long. Between the trimmed V and J ends, which lost 3 bases and 6 bases, there was a span of 24 bases. The germline gives CDR1 DFQATT, CDR2 SNEGSKA (reference sequence). TCRdb recomputed calls from the RT-PCR reads with MiXCR, one row per CDR3 protein. Altogether about 530,000 distinct CDR3 sequences are present, roughly 13% being singletons, with the ten largest covering roughly 13%. The receptor was derived from a man aged 50 or older who received an inactivated influenza vaccine. The sample consisted of PBMCs from blood, taken 40 to 50 days after vaccination. The rearrangement joins TRBV20-1 to TRBJ2-1, with TRBD2 as a possible D gene (6 bases). This chain's CDR3 is CSARAHPPRGLVNEQFF. CDR3 coding DNA: TGCAGTGCTAGGGCCCACCCTCCGCGGGGATTGGTCAATGAGCAGTTCTTC.